The 17 T cell receptor beta chains presented below share a single source sample, sequenced in a study of control samples from healthy donors and cancer patients. Repertoires were generated with immunoSEQ multiplex PCR, while TCRdb's copy carries only in-frame clones and drops some. The data show about 160,000 clones, 70% to 90% seen once. The sequencing sample was made of blood. Every receptor here comes from a man younger than 40 in good health.

V and J are TRBV4-1 and TRBJ2-7; D is perhaps TRBD2 (5 bases). Germline values: CDR1 MGHRA, CDR2 YSYEKL. This CDR3 comprises 14 residues. Trimming took 0 bases from V and 4 from J, leaving 10 bases between them. DNA for the CDR3: TGCGCCAGCAGCCAAGAAGAGGGCTTATACGAGCAGTACTTC. The encoded protein is CASSQEEGLYEQYF.

The chain carries TRBV7-8 and TRBJ2-3, with 14 bases that match TRBD2. The ends lost 5 bases at V and 3 bases at J; junction bases unmatched: 7. From germline, CDR1 is SGHVS and CDR2 FQNEAQ. The CDR3 extends over 17 amino acids. This CDR3 reads CASSTGTSGSPTDTQYF. The CDR3 DNA is TGTGCCAGCAGCACTGGGACTAGCGGGAGTCCGACAGATACGCAGTATTTT.

The rearrangement links TRBV6-5 to TRBJ2-7, with a weak D call TRBD1 (6 bases). The V end lost 5 bases, the J end lost 2 bases, and 16 bases lay between the germline ends. The CDR3 runs to 15 residues. Germline CDR1 MNHEY, CDR2 SVGAGI. CDR3 in DNA: TGTGCCAGCAGTAACCCATTCAGGGGCCCCTACGAGCAGTACTTC. Translated: CASSNPFRGPYEQYF.

This clone appeared a few times. J is TRBJ2-2 and V is TRBV14; 7 nucleotides align to TRBD2. The CDR3 is made up of 16 amino acids. Germline V gene lookup returns CDR1 SGHDN and CDR2 FVKESK. The V gene end was trimmed by 2 bases and the J gene end by 4 bases; junction bases not matched to a gene: 7. The DNA of the CDR3 is TGTGCCAGCAGCCAACGTCTCACTAGCGCCACCGGGGAGCTGTTTTTT. Its protein product is CASSQRLTSATGELFF.

The chain carries TRBV19 and TRBJ2-1; 7 bases match TRBD1. With V trimmed by 8 bases and J by 10 bases, 17 bases remained unmatched. CDR3 length: 15 amino acids. Germline CDR1 and CDR2: LNHDA and SQIVND (reference sequence). CDR3 nucleotides: TGTGCCAGTTCTACGACAGGGAAAGTATTCAGAGAGCAGTTCTTC. Protein: CASSTTGKVFREQFF.

This sequence joins TRBV19 and TRBJ1-6, with 8 nucleotides matching TRBD1. The CDR3 has 16 residues. Per the germline V gene, CDR1 is LNHDA and CDR2 is SQIVND (reference sequence). Germline trimming cut 5 bases from V and 2 bases from J; bases unmatched to any gene: 5. CDR3 sequence reads: CASSPDRGTYNSPLHF. The DNA of the CDR3 is TGTGCCAGTAGTCCCGACAGGGGTACCTATAATTCACCCCTCCACTTT.

V is TRBV6-2 or TRBV6-3 and J is TRBJ1-2, with D perhaps matching TRBD1 (5 bases). The CDR3 consists of 12 residues. The ends were cut back, 6 bases at V and 7 bases at J, with 12 bases in the middle. Germline CDR1 reads MNHEY; CDR2 reads SVGEGT. The CDR3 sequence is CASSPGPGGYTF. The CDR3 DNA reads TGTGCCAGCAGCCCGGGACCGGGTGGCTACACCTTC.

This chain connects TRBV29-1 to TRBJ2-5; TRBD2 might be the D (5 bases). The CDR3 sequence is 12 residues long. Germline V gene sequence: CDR1 SQVTM, CDR2 ANQGSEA. The V gene lost 5 bases and the J gene lost 7 bases, with 14 bases spanning the gap. CDR3: CSVLGESVTQYF. CDR3 nucleotides: TGCAGCGTTCTCGGGGAGAGCGTGACCCAGTACTTC. The variable domain in full, with the rest retrieved from reference TRBV29-1 and TRBJ2-5, is SAVISQKPSRDICQRGTSLTIQCQVDSQVTMMFWYRQQPGQSLTLIATANQGSEATYESGFVIDKFPISRPNLTFSTLTVSNMSPEDSSIYLCSVLGESVTQYFGPGTRLLVL.

This clone was seen more than once but under ten times. This sequence joins TRBV7-9 and TRBJ1-2, with TRBD1 identical over 10 bases. This CDR3 contains 16 residues. V shed 5 bases, J shed 7 bases, and the junction held 13 bases outside the gene matches. CDR1 and CDR2 (germline): SEHNR, FQNEAQ (reference sequence). The CDR3: CASSPRTSGTGVGYTF. The CDR3 nucleotides are TGTGCCAGCAGCCCACGAACTTCCGGGACAGGGGTTGGCTACACCTTC.

CDR3 in amino acids: CASSVNVLNEQFF. For the CDR3, the DNA is TGTGCCAGCAGCGTTAATGTTCTCAATGAGCAGTTCTTC. V usage is TRBV9 and J usage is TRBJ2-1, with D hard to call. The CDR3 length is 13 residues. Looked up from germline, CDR1 is SGDLS and CDR2 is YYNGEE. Trimming removed 2 bases from V and 6 bases from J, with 9 bases in between.

The chain uses TRBV28 and TRBJ2-7, with 7 bases aligning to TRBD1. With 2 bases clipped from V and 4 bases from J, the junction kept 5 bases outside the gene matches. CDR1 and CDR2 (germline): MDHEN, SYDVKM. The CDR3 extends over 14 amino acids. CDR3 nucleotides: TGTGCCAGCAGTTTAAACAGGGGTTTATACGAGCAGTACTTC. Translating it yields CASSLNRGLYEQYF.

This clone showed up just a few times. The genes are TRBV28 and TRBJ2-1; D unresolved. With 2 bases removed from V and 0 bases from J, the gap between germline ends came to 11 bases. The CDR3 totals 16 residues. Per germline, CDR1 MDHEN and CDR2 SYDVKM. The CDR3 protein is CASSLGLLSSYNEQFF. The CDR3 nucleotides are TGTGCCAGCAGTTTAGGGCTCCTGAGCTCCTACAATGAGCAGTTCTTC.

A few counts support this clone. The CDR3 sequence is CASSEALVSSLRNEQFF. Here the CDR3 DNA reads TGTGCCAGCAGTGAAGCGCTTGTCTCCTCCCTCCGCAATGAGCAGTTCTTC. The chain uses TRBV2 and TRBJ2-1, with D hard to call. Germline assignment: CDR1 SNHLY and CDR2 FYNNEI. V dropped 0 bases and J dropped 6 bases, with 18 bases sitting between them. This CDR3 region has 17 residues.

The chain is built from TRBV6-5 and TRBJ1-2; possibly TRBD1 for D (6 bases). This CDR3 contains 15 residues. The germline V gene encodes CDR1 MNHEY and CDR2 SVGAGI. V was pared by 2 bases and J by 4 bases, with 14 bases between. The CDR3 sequence is CASSYQGGQSYGYTF. The CDR3 DNA reads TGTGCCAGCAGTTACCAAGGGGGGCAGTCCTATGGCTACACCTTC.

The CDR3 DNA sequence: TGTGCCACCAGCAGAGATCTGGGGGCGGGCGGCTACACCTTC. Its translation is CATSRDLGAGGYTF. The genes are TRBV15 and TRBJ1-2; TRBD1 is a possible D gene (6 bases). V shed 0 bases and J shed 8 bases, with 13 bases lying between them. Germline V gene data show CDR1 as LNHNV and CDR2 as YYDKDF (reference sequence). The CDR3 extends over 14 amino acids. Looking up the rest from reference TRBV15 and TRBJ1-2 gives the full variable domain: DAMVIQNPRYQVTQFGKPVTLSCSQTLNHNVMYWYQQKSSQAPKLLFHYYDKDFNNEADTPDNFQSRRPNTSFCFLDIRSPGLGDTAMYLCATSRDLGAGGYTFGSGTRLTVV.

The chain joins TRBV6-5 to TRBJ1-2; 7 nucleotides agree with TRBD1. Germline CDR1 and CDR2: MNHEY and SVGAGI. This CDR3 has 12 residues. Trimming took 2 bases from V and 14 from J; bases not matched to a gene: 8. Written as DNA, the CDR3 is TGTGCCAGCAGTTACCAGGGGGACGCCTCTACCTTC. It specifies CASSYQGDASTF.

This chain joins TRBV29-1 and TRBJ1-4; D is ambiguous. The CDR3 has 11 amino acids. Germline V lookup: CDR1 SQVTM, CDR2 ANQGSEA. V lost 5 bases and J lost 9, with 10 bases in between. CDR3 DNA: TGCAGCGTTTTAATCAGGCAAAAACTGTTTTTT. Translation gives CSVLIRQKLFF.